Sequencing of this TCR beta chain was carried out in a study of T cell repertoires in cytomegalovirus infection. Looking at the study overall: Use of recently identified HLA-C-restricted and well-studied HLA-B-restricted CMV epitopes was part of the study. Public TCR beta signature analysis indicated the presence of both CMV infection and matching HLA type. General study points: Cumulated frequencies of public TCR beta families served to identify carriers of CMV plus the relevant HLA. The ex vivo response was dominated by HLA-C-restricted CMV-specific TCR beta clonotypes.

This clonotype appeared a few times. The antigen is undetermined. TCRdb re-called the reads with MiXCR, one entry per CDR3 protein. The sample comprises around 570,000 distinct CDR3 sequences, over 35% of which are singletons, and about half rests with the top ten. This CDR3 comprises 13 residues. Trimming left V 3 bases short and J 4 bases short, with 9 bases between. The rearrangement links TRBV12-3 or TRBV12-4 to TRBJ1-1, with unresolved D. Specimen: cultured PBMCs, collected from culture after CMV antigen stimulation. This receptor was taken from a human donor in good health (CMV status not recorded). Some clones in this sample may be carry-over from other donors' samples. The CDR3 DNA is TGTGCCAGCAGTTTCCGTAGTGGCACTGAAGCTTTCTTT. Translating it yields CASSFRSGTEAFF.